One TCR beta chain is described in this entry. Antigen specificity is unknown. These data are taken from a study of cytomegalovirus exposure and HLA in healthy donors. The PCR had 60 Vbeta and 13 Jbeta primers. Clones were read by immunoSEQ multiplex PCR, and TCRdb kept only the in-frame ones, dropping some. Of roughly 180,000 clones in the sample, approximately 81% were seen once. Study results and caveats: In a later analysis, TCR beta V- and J-gene trimming was associated with a missense DCLRE1C variant. In a later analysis, DRB1 alleles had the most associated TCRs; HLA-C alleles the fewest.

The receptor was derived from a boy younger than 18 in good health and CMV-seronegative. Sequencing was performed on PBMCs.

This CDR3 reads CASSLSNQGADVGGYTF. The CDR3 coding sequence is TGTGCCAGCAGTTTATCGAACCAGGGGGCGGACGTTGGGGGCTACACCTTC. The chain links TRBV27 to TRBJ1-2; 8 bases match TRBD1. Trimming cost V 0 bases and J 8 bases; bases outside gene matches: 14. This CDR3 contains 17 residues. CDR1 MNHEY and CDR2 SMNVEV come from the germline V gene (reference sequence).